This record concerns one TCR beta chain sequence. This entry belongs to a study of Ad26.COV2.S vaccination and SARS-CoV-2 variants. Treatment meaning: roughly 19 received Ad26.COV2.S at low or high dose, single or two shots; about 5 received placebo; per-sample allocation not given. Material that was analyzed had been drawn on day 63 after the first vaccine or placebo injection. Germline CDR1 reads MNHNS; CDR2 reads SASEGT. The V gene lost 0 bases and the J gene lost 7 bases, with 19 bases spanning the gap. The CDR3 sequence is 16 residues long. The protocol was immunoSEQ multiplex PCR, while the TCRdb copy is restricted to in-frame clones and leaves out a portion. The repertoire holds 250,000 to 300,000 clones, approximately 89% seen once, with over 2.5% in the top ten.

This clonotype was sampled from a person aged 18 to 65 who received the Ad26.COV2.S COVID-19 vaccine or a placebo. V and J are TRBV6-1 and TRBJ2-7; perhaps TRBD1 as D (6 bases). The input for sequencing was peripheral blood, taken in a trial of Ad26.COV2.S vaccine versus placebo. This CDR3 is CASSEAGSGAKGEQYF. The CDR3 DNA follows: TGTGCCAGCAGTGAAGCGGGGTCAGGGGCGAAGGGGGAGCAGTACTTC.